These 22 T cell receptor beta chains share one sample of origin, sequenced in a study of patients and donors after allogeneic stem cell transplantation. In TCRdb, the RT-PCR reads were re-called with MiXCR into one record per CDR3 protein. The sample holds 410,000 or so distinct CDR3 sequences, under 20% seen once. Sequenced sample: blood, either unsorted or a sorted T cell fraction (not recorded which). The source of these receptors is a human donor who was either an allogeneic HSCT recipient or a stem cell or donor lymphocyte infusion donor (not recorded which). It is not recorded whose cells these are; they may come from a transplant donor.

The V gene is TRBV5-1, the J gene TRBJ1-5; D perhaps matches TRBD1 (5 bases). The V and J ends lost 0 bases and 4 bases respectively, with 11 bases between them. CDR3 length: 15 amino acids. Germline V CDR1 and CDR2: SGHRS, YFSETQ. CDR3 in DNA: TGCGCCAGCAGCTTGGGGGACCGAGTGAATCAGCCCCAGCATTTT. Translation: CASSLGDRVNQPQHF.

This chain joins TRBV18 and TRBJ2-3, with D perhaps TRBD1 or TRBD2 (6 bases each). CDR1 KGHSH and CDR2 LQKENI come from the germline V gene. The CDR3 is 17 amino acids. The V and J ends lost 3 bases and 0 bases respectively, with 16 bases between them. The CDR3 sequence is CASSPRQAGTSTDTQYF. DNA for the CDR3: TGTGCCAGCTCACCGAGACAGGCAGGGACTAGCACAGATACGCAGTATTTT. Looking up the rest from reference TRBV18 and TRBJ2-3 gives the full variable domain: NAGVMQNPRHLVRRRGQEARLRCSPMKGHSHVYWYRQLPEEGLKFMVYLQKENIIDESGMPKERFSAEFPKEGPSILRIQQVVRGDSAAYFCASSPRQAGTSTDTQYFGPGTRLTVL.

This clonotype appeared a few times. This chain connects TRBV20-1 to TRBJ2-7, with D unclear. Germline V gene lookup returns CDR1 DFQATT and CDR2 SNEGSKA (reference sequence). This CDR3 has 13 amino acids. Trimming left V 3 bases short and J 3 bases short, with 12 bases between. CDR3 DNA sequence: TGCAGTGCTAGGACGCATCTCCACTACGAGCAGTACTTC. Translation: CSARTHLHYEQYF.

The rearrangement joins TRBV18 to TRBJ2-3; possible D gene TRBD2, 5 bases. Germline CDR1 and CDR2: KGHSH and LQKENI. V was pared by 1 base and J by 0 bases, with 14 bases between. This CDR3 has 17 amino acids. The CDR3 is CASSPLGRGASTDTQYF. The CDR3 DNA reads TGTGCCAGCTCACCACTTGGACGGGGAGCTAGCACAGATACGCAGTATTTT.

This chain links TRBV24-1 with TRBJ2-2, with TRBD1 identical over 10 bases. V was pared by 4 bases and J by 2 bases, with 6 bases of the junction left unmatched. Germline V gene lookup returns CDR1 KGHDR and CDR2 SFDVKD. The CDR3 covers 17 residues. Here the CDR3 DNA reads TGTGCCACCAGTGACTCCGACAGGGGGCTCAACACCGGGGAGCTGTTTTTT. It yields the protein CATSDSDRGLNTGELFF.

Only a few counts were recorded for this clonotype. The chain has TRBV7-3 and TRBJ1-1; TRBD1 matches 7 bases. Germline assignment: CDR1 SGHTA and CDR2 FQGTGA. The CDR3 runs to 13 residues. V was clipped by 4 bases and J by 7 bases; unmatched bases: 6. CDR3 in amino acids: CASSSRGQLEAFF. CDR3 DNA sequence: TGTGCCAGCAGCTCCCGGGGACAGCTTGAAGCTTTCTTT. Supplemented by reference TRBV7-3 and TRBJ1-1, the full variable domain reads GAGVSQTPSNKVTEKGKYVELRCDPISGHTALYWYRQSLGQGPEFLIYFQGTGAADDSGLPNDRFFAVRPEGSVSTLKIQRTERGDSAVYLCASSSRGQLEAFFGQGTRLTVV.

This clonotype came up a few times. V usage is TRBV4-1 and J usage is TRBJ2-7; 7 bases agree with TRBD2. The CDR3 contains 15 residues. The germline CDR1 and CDR2 sequences are MGHRA and YSYEKL. Trimming took 1 base from V and 3 from J; bases not matched to a gene: 6. The CDR3 DNA reads TGCGCCAGCAGCCAAGTCTGGGAGGGGTTCTACGAGCAGTACTTC. As protein: CASSQVWEGFYEQYF.

The chain recombines TRBV27 with TRBJ1-2; D gene ambiguous. The CDR3 consists of 16 residues. V was trimmed by 5 bases and J by 7 bases, leaving 23 bases between them. In germline, CDR1 is MNHEY, CDR2 SMNVEV (reference sequence). The CDR3 nucleotides read TGTGCCAGCAGTCGCCAAACCTTAAGCCAGGCAAGTGGCTACACCTTC. Translation gives CASSRQTLSQASGYTF.

This clonotype appeared a few times. The chain combines TRBV12-3 or TRBV12-4 with TRBJ1-6; D unresolved. The CDR3 is 11 residues long. The V gene lost 3 bases and the J gene lost 8 bases, with 2 bases spanning the gap. CDR3 region: CASSLYSPLHF. The CDR3 coding sequence is TGTGCCAGCAGTTTGTATTCACCCCTCCACTTT.

The chain is built from TRBV27 and TRBJ1-6, with D unresolved. This CDR3 has 15 residues. V lost 6 bases, J lost 8 bases, and 17 bases lay in between. CDR1 and CDR2 from the germline V gene are MNHEY and SMNVEV (reference sequence). The CDR3 region is CASRSWNTLYSPLHF. Here the CDR3 DNA reads TGTGCCAGCAGATCCTGGAACACCCTTTATTCACCCCTCCACTTT.

This chain connects TRBV20-1 to TRBJ2-1; D is tentatively TRBD1 or TRBD2 (5 bases each). Trimming cost V 3 bases and J 1 base, with 13 bases left between them. The CDR3 runs 15 residues. Germline loops: CDR1 DFQATT, CDR2 SNEGSKA (reference sequence). The CDR3 nucleotides are TGCAGTGCTAGCCCCGGGACCGAGTCCTACAATGAGCAGTTCTTC. This gives the protein CSASPGTESYNEQFF.

This clonotype has ten or more counts. J is TRBJ1-1 and V is TRBV29-1, with TRBD1 identical over 7 bases. Per the germline V gene, CDR1 is SQVTM and CDR2 is ANQGSEA. J was trimmed by 4 bases and V by 3 bases; bases with no gene match: 2. The CDR3 is made up of 12 amino acids. CDR3 coding DNA: TGCAGCGTTGAGGGACAGATCACTGAAGCTTTCTTT. It encodes CSVEGQITEAFF.

The sample holds a few counts of this clonotype. This chain uses TRBV5-5 with TRBJ2-2, with 9 bases lining up with TRBD1. The junction had 4 bases not matched to a gene; V was cut back by 0 bases and J by 1 base. From germline, CDR1 is SGHKS and CDR2 YYEKEE (reference sequence). The CDR3 totals 17 residues. The CDR3 region is CASSLGTGDENTGELFF. In DNA form, the CDR3 reads TGTGCCAGCAGCTTGGGGACAGGGGATGAGAACACCGGGGAGCTGTTTTTT.

This clonotype was seen many times. This chain joins TRBV7-9 and TRBJ2-4; a weak D match, TRBD2 (6 bases). The germline V gene has CDR1 SEHNR and CDR2 FQNEAQ (reference sequence). V lost 3 bases to trimming and J lost 4 bases, with 13 bases between them. CDR3 length equals 15 residues. The CDR3 DNA reads TGTGCCAGCAGCTTCACCCGGGGAGGTAAAAACATTCAGTACTTC. It specifies CASSFTRGGKNIQYF. The variable domain in full, completed from reference TRBV7-9 and TRBJ2-4, reads DTGVSQNPRHKITKRGQNVTFRCDPISEHNRLYWYRQTLGQGPEFLTYFQNEAQLEKSRLLSDRFSAERPKGSFSTLEIQRTEQGDSAMYLCASSFTRGGKNIQYFGAGTRLSVL.

This clonotype appeared a few times. The chain couples TRBV24-1 to TRBJ1-5; D is perhaps TRBD1 (5 bases). Germline V gives CDR1 KGHDR, CDR2 SFDVKD. Trimming pared 3 bases from V and 5 bases from J, leaving 10 bases between. This CDR3 region has 14 residues. The CDR3 is CATSDVGEYQPQHF. CDR3 sequence (DNA): TGTGCCACCAGTGATGTAGGGGAGTATCAGCCCCAGCATTTT.

This clonotype was found many times. The V and J genes are TRBV20-1 and TRBJ1-1; 7 bases match TRBD1. V was pared by 5 bases and J by 1 base, with 10 bases of the junction left unmatched. The CDR3 consists of 15 residues. From germline, CDR1 is DFQATT and CDR2 SNEGSKA (reference sequence). This CDR3 reads CSARPRDSWNTEAFF. The CDR3, as DNA: TGCAGTGCTCGCCCGAGGGACAGTTGGAACACTGAAGCTTTCTTT.

This clonotype was counted only a few times. The chain combines TRBV6-5 with TRBJ2-1; D unclear. CDR1 is MNHEY and CDR2 is SVGAGI in the germline V gene. The germline V and J ends were trimmed by 5 bases and 2 bases, with 16 bases remaining between them. The CDR3 totals 16 residues. The CDR3 loop is CASSQSTGPPYNEQFF. Written as DNA, the CDR3 is TGTGCCAGCAGTCAATCGACCGGGCCCCCCTACAATGAGCAGTTCTTC.

This chain joins TRBV7-9 and TRBJ2-7; 11 bases align to TRBD2. Germline lookup yields CDR1 SEHNR and CDR2 FQNEAQ (reference sequence). V shed 5 bases, J shed 1 base, and the junction held 7 bases outside the gene matches. This CDR3 is built from 16 residues. CDR3 sequence: CASSPPRLAGSYEQYF. The CDR3 nucleotides read TGTGCCAGCAGCCCCCCCCGACTAGCGGGGTCCTACGAGCAGTACTTC.

J is TRBJ1-5 and V is TRBV3-1, with TRBD1 matching 7 bases. This CDR3 spans 14 amino acids. Germline V gene sequence: CDR1 LGHDT, CDR2 YNNKEL (reference sequence). After removal of 1 base from V and 6 bases from J, the junction contained 3 bases not matched to a gene. CDR3 region: CASSQVTGRQPQHF. In DNA form, the CDR3 reads TGTGCCAGCAGCCAAGTGACAGGGCGTCAGCCCCAGCATTTT.

The chain employs TRBV7-2 and TRBJ1-5, with a weak D call TRBD1 (5 bases). Deletions cut 1 base from V and 3 bases from J, with 16 bases between. Germline values: CDR1 SGHTA, CDR2 FQGNSA. CDR3 length: 17 residues. The CDR3 DNA follows: TGTGCCAGCAGCTTAGTAGGCGCAGGGTTCCCCAATCAGCCCCAGCATTTT. Protein: CASSLVGAGFPNQPQHF.

The J gene is TRBJ1-2, the V gene TRBV6-5; D unresolved. CDR1 is MNHEY and CDR2 is SVGAGI in the germline V gene. This CDR3 has 15 amino acids. Trimming took 2 bases from V and 4 from J, leaving 14 bases between them. In DNA form, the CDR3 reads TGTGCCAGCAGTTACATCGTAGTTGACATCTATGGCTACACCTTC. This sequence encodes CASSYIVVDIYGYTF.

This clonotype has a handful of counts. This chain connects TRBV7-2 to TRBJ2-3; D call uncertain. The V end lost 0 bases, the J end lost 4 bases, and 8 bases lay between the germline ends. Germline V gene lookup returns CDR1 SGHTA and CDR2 FQGNSA. The CDR3 is made up of 14 amino acids. The CDR3 loop reads CASSLAAFADTQYF. CDR3 DNA sequence: TGTGCCAGCAGCTTAGCTGCTTTCGCAGATACGCAGTATTTT. The whole variable domain, remainder taken from reference TRBV7-2 and TRBJ2-3, is GAGVSQSPSNKVTEKGKDVELRCDPISGHTALYWYRQSLGQGLEFLIYFQGNSAPDKSGLPSDRFSAERTGGSVSTLTIQRTQQEDSAVYLCASSLAAFADTQYFGPGTRLTVL.